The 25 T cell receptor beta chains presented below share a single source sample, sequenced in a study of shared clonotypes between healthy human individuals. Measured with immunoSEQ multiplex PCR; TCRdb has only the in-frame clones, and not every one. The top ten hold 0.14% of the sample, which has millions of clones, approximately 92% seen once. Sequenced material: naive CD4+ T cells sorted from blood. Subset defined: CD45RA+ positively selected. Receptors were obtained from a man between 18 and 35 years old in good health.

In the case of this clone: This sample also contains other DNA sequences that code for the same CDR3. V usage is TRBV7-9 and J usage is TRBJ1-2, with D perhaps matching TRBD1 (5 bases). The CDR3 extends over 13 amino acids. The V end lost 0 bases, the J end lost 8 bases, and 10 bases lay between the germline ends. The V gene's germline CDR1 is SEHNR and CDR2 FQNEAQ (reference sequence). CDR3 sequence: CASSLAGQGGYTF. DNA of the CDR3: TGTGCCAGCAGCTTAGCAGGTCAGGGAGGCTACACCTTC.

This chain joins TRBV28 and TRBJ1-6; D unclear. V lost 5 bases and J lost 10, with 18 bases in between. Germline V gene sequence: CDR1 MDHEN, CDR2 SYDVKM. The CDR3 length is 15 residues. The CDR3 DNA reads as TGTGCCAGCAGTCCCGAGGCGACCGGTAACTCACCCCTCCACTTT. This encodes CASSPEATGNSPLHF.

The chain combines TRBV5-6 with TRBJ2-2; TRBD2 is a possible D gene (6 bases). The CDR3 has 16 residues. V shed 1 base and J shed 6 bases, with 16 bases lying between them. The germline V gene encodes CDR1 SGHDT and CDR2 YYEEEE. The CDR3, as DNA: TGTGCCAGCAGCTTGTACGGGACTCGGACCCCCGGGGAGCTGTTTTTT. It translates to CASSLYGTRTPGELFF. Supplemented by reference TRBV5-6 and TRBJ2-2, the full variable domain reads DAGVTQSPTHLIKTRGQQVTLRCSPKSGHDTVSWYQQALGQGPQFIFQYYEEEERQRGNFPDRFSGHQFPNYSSELNVNALLLGDSALYLCASSLYGTRTPGELFFGEGSRLTVL.

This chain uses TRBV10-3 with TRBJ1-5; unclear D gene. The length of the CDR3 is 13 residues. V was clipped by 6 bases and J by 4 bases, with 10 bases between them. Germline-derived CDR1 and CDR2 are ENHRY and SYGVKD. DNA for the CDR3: TGTGCCATCAGCCCTATAGGGAATCAGCCCCAGCATTTT. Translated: CAISPIGNQPQHF.

CDR3 residues: CASSFSDRKYTEAFF. CDR3 coding DNA: TGTGCCAGCAGTTTCTCAGACAGGAAATACACTGAAGCTTTCTTT. The J gene is TRBJ1-1, the V gene TRBV28; D possibly corresponds to TRBD1 (6 bases). V shed 3 bases and J shed 3 bases, with 14 bases lying between them. Per the germline V gene, CDR1 is MDHEN and CDR2 is SYDVKM. The CDR3 totals 15 residues.

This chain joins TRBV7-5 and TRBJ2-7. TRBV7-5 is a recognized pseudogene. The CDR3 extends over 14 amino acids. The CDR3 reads CARSYHTGPYEQYF. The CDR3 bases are TGTGCCAGAAGCTACCATACCGGCCCATACGAGCAGTACTTC.

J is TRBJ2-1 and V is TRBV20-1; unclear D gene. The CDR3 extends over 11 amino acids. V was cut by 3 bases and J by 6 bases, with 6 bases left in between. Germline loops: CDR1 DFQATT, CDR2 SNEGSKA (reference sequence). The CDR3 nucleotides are TGCAGTGCTAGGGACGCCAATGAGCAGTTCTTC. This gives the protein CSARDANEQFF.

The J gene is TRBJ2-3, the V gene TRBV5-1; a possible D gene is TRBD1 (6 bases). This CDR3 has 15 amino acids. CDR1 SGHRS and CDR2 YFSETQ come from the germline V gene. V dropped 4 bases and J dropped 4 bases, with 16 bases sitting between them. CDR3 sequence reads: CASSPVGQGSDTQYF. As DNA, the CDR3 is TGCGCCAGCAGCCCTGTCGGGCAGGGGTCAGATACGCAGTATTTT.

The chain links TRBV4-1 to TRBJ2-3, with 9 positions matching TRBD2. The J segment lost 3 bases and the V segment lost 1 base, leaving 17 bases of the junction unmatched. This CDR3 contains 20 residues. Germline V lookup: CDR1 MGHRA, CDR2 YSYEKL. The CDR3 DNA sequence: TGCGCCAGCAGCCAAGGGGTCCAGCGGGGGGCTCTAAAGGGGACAGATACGCAGTATTTT. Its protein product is CASSQGVQRGALKGTDTQYF.

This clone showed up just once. In DNA form, the CDR3 reads TGTGCCAGCAGCCAACGGGGAGGGGGCTCAGCGGGTACGCAGTATTTT. Translation gives CASSQRGGGSAGTQYF. This chain joins TRBV7-6 and TRBJ2-3; the D gene could be TRBD1 or TRBD2 (7 bases each). The CDR3 extends over 16 amino acids. Trimming took 5 bases from V and 8 from J, leaving 23 bases between them. Germline V gives CDR1 SGHVS, CDR2 FNYEAQ.

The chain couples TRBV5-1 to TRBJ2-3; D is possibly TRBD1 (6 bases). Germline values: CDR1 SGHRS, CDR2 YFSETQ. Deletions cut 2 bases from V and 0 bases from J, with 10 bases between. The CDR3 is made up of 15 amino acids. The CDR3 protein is CASSFTGPSTDTQYF. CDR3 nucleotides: TGCGCCAGCAGCTTCACAGGGCCTAGCACAGATACGCAGTATTTT. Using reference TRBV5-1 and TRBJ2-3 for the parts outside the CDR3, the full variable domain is KAGVTQTPRYLIKTRGQQVTLSCSPISGHRSVSWYQQTPGQGLQFLFEYFSETQRNKGNFPGRFSGRQFSNSRSEMNVSTLELGDSALYLCASSFTGPSTDTQYFGPGTRLTVL.

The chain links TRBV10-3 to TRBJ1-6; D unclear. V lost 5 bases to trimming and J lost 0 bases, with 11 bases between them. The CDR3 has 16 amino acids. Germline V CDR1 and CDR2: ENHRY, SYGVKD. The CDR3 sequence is CAISTDWSSYNSPLHF. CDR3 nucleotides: TGTGCCATCAGTACGGACTGGAGCTCCTATAATTCACCCCTCCACTTT.

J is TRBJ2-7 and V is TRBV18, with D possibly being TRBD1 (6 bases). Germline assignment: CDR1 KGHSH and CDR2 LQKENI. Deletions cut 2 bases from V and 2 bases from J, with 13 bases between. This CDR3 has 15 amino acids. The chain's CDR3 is CASSPSTGITYEQYF. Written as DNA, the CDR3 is TGTGCCAGCTCACCAAGCACAGGGATTACCTACGAGCAGTACTTC. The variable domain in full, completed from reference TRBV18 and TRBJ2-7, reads NAGVMQNPRHLVRRRGQEARLRCSPMKGHSHVYWYRQLPEEGLKFMVYLQKENIIDESGMPKERFSAEFPKEGPSILRIQQVVRGDSAAYFCASSPSTGITYEQYFGPGTRLTVT.

CDR3 region: CASSLDIGHYEQYF. The CDR3 coding sequence is TGTGCCAGCAGCTTAGATATCGGGCACTACGAGCAGTACTTC. The chain uses TRBV11-2 and TRBJ2-7; D is unclear. The CDR3 runs 14 residues. The ends were cut back, 0 bases at V and 3 bases at J, with 9 bases in the middle. The germline gives CDR1 SGHAT, CDR2 FQNNGV.

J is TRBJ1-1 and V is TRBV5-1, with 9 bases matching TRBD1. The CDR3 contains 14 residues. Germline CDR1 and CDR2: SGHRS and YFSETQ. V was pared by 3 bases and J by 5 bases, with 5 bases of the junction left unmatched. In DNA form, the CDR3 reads TGCGCCAGCAGCTCTCAAGACAGGGGGACTGAAGCTTTCTTT. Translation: CASSSQDRGTEAFF.

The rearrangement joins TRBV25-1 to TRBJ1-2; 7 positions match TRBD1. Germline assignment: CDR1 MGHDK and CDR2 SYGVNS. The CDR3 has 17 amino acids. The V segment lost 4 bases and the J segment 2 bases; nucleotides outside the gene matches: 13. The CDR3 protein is CASSVRQGEGENYGYTF. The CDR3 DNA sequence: TGTGCCAGCAGTGTCAGACAGGGCGAGGGTGAAAACTATGGCTACACCTTC.

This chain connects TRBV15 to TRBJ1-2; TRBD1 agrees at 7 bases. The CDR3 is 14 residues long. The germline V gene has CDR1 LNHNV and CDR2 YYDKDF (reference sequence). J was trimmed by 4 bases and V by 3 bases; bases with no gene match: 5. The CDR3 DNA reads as TGTGCCACCAGCAGGCAGACAGGGATCTATGGCTACACCTTC. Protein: CATSRQTGIYGYTF.

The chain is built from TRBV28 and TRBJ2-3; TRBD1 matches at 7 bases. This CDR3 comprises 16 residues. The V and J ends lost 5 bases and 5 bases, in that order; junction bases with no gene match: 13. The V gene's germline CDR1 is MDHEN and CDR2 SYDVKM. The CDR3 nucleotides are TGTGCCAGCAGTCTGACCCCTTGGACAGGTAGAGATACGCAGTATTTT. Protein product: CASSLTPWTGRDTQYF.

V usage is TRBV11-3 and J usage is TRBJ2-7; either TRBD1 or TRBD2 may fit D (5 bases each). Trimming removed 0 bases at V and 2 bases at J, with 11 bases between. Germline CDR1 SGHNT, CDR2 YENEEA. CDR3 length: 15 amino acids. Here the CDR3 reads CASSLDTRGPYEQYF. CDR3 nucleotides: TGTGCCAGCAGCTTAGATACGAGGGGCCCCTACGAGCAGTACTTC.

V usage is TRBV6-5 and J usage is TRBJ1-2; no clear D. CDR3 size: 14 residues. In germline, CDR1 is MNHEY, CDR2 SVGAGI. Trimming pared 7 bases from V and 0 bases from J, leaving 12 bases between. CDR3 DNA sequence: TGTGCCAGCACCCGAGGCACTGCTAACTATGGCTACACCTTC. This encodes CASTRGTANYGYTF.

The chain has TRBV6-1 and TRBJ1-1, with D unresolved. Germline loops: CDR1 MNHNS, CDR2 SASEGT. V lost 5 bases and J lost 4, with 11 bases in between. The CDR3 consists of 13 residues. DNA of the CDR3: TGTGCCAGCAGTTCCCTTGGTGGCACTGAAGCTTTCTTT. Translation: CASSSLGGTEAFF.

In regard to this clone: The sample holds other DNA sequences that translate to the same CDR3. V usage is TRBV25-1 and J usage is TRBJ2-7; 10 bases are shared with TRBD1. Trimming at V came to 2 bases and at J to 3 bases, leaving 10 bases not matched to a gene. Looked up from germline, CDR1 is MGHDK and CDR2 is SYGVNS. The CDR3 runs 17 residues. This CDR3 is CASSEATGGGKSYEQYF. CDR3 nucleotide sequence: TGTGCCAGCAGTGAAGCGACAGGGGGCGGAAAAAGCTACGAGCAGTACTTC.

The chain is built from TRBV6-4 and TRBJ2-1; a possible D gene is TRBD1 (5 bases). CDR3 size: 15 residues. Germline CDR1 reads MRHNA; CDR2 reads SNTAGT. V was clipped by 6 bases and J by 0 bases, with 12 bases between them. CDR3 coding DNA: TGTGCCAGCAGCATAGACAGTTACTCCTACAATGAGCAGTTCTTC. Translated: CASSIDSYSYNEQFF.

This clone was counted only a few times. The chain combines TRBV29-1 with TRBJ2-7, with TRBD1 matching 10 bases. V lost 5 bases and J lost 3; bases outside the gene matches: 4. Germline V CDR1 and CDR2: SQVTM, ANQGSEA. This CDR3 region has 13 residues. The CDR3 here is CSVSRTGGYEQYF. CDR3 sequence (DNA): TGCAGCGTTAGCCGGACAGGGGGCTACGAGCAGTACTTC.

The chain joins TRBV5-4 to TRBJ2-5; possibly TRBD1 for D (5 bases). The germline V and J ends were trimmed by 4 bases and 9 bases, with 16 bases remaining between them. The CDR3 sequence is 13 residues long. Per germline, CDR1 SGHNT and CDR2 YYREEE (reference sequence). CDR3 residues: CASSPMGPGSQYF. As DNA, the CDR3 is TGTGCCAGCAGCCCGATGGGGCCCGGGTCCCAGTACTTC.